The rows below give T cell receptor beta chains drawn from one sample of a study of blood T cell repertoires in COVID-19. Some clones are missing from TCRdb's copy, which holds only in-frame ones; the method was immunoSEQ multiplex PCR. The data hold around 170,000 clones, with around 84% observed a single time. Sequencing was done on a sample of PBMCs or T cells enriched from blood (not recorded which). These receptors were collected from a woman between 45 and 60 years old who had recovered from COVID-19. Both conserved end residues are part of each CDR3. A D gene is named only where the DNA matches it firmly. The size of a clone is reported for some rows only, either as once, few or many, or as a class for expanded clones.

TGTGCCAGCAGCGTATCCGGACAGGCAAGCTCTGGAAACACCATATATTTT	CASSVSGQASSGNTIYF	TRBJ1-3	NA	TRBD1	TRBV9
TGTGCCAGTAGTATAGTGGGGCGCCTTATTGAGACCCAGTACTTC	CASSIVGRLIETQYF	TRBJ2-5	NA	NA	TRBV19
TGTGCCAGTAGTATGGGCGCAGCCTATGGCTACACCTTC	CASSMGAAYGYTF	TRBJ1-2	NA	NA	TRBV19
TGTGCCAGTAGCCCTAGCGGGACGGTCGCGTACGAGCAGTACTTC	CASSPSGTVAYEQYF	TRBJ2-7	NA	TRBD2	TRBV19
TGCGCCAGCAGCTTGGCCGCTAGCGGGATTCGACATGAGCAGTACTTC	CASSLAASGIRHEQYF	TRBJ2-7	NA	TRBD2	TRBV5-1
TGTGCCAGCAGTTCGTCCGGGACAGGGTATCAGCCCCAGCATTTT	CASSSSGTGYQPQHF	TRBJ1-5	medium-sized	TRBD1	TRBV28
TGCGCCAGCAGCCCGGTCGGACAGAGAGCTGGCTACACCTTC	CASSPVGQRAGYTF	TRBJ1-2	NA	NA	TRBV4-3
TGTGCCTCCCGAGGGGGGGCAGGCGAGCAGTACTTC	CASRGGAGEQYF	TRBJ2-7	once	NA	TRBV19
TGTGCCAGCAGTCGTGGACAGGGCTCCTACAATGAGCAGTTCTTC	CASSRGQGSYNEQFF	TRBJ2-1	NA	TRBD1	TRBV6-2/TRBV6-3
TGTGCCAGCAGTCACCCAGCGGGGGAGCTCTACGAGCAGTACTTC	CASSHPAGELYEQYF	TRBJ2-7	NA	TRBD2	TRBV11-2
TGCAGCGCACAGGACCCTACTGAAGCTTTCTTT	CSAQDPTEAFF	TRBJ1-1	NA	NA	TRBV29-1
TGCGCCAGGAGGACAGGGGGATCCTACGAGCAGTACTTC	CARRTGGSYEQYF	TRBJ2-7	NA	TRBD1	TRBV10-1
TGTGCCAGCAGCTCGGTAAACGACTATGGCTACACCTTC	CASSSVNDYGYTF	TRBJ1-2	NA	NA	TRBV7-8
TGTGCCAGCAGTCTACGGGATGGGCGAGGCTACGAGCAGTACTTC	CASSLRDGRGYEQYF	TRBJ2-7	NA	NA	TRBV3-1/TRBV3-2
TGTGCCAGCAGTTATGACAGTAATTCACCCCTCCACTTT	CASSYDSNSPLHF	TRBJ1-6	NA	NA	TRBV27
TGTGCCAGCAGCCCCTCCGACGGCGGTTCGACGCCCCTCCACTTT	CASSPSDGGSTPLHF	TRBJ1-6	NA	NA	TRBV7-2
TGTGCCAGCAGTTTAACGCGGGACTCCTACAATGAGCAGTTCTTC	CASSLTRDSYNEQFF	TRBJ2-1	NA	NA	TRBV27